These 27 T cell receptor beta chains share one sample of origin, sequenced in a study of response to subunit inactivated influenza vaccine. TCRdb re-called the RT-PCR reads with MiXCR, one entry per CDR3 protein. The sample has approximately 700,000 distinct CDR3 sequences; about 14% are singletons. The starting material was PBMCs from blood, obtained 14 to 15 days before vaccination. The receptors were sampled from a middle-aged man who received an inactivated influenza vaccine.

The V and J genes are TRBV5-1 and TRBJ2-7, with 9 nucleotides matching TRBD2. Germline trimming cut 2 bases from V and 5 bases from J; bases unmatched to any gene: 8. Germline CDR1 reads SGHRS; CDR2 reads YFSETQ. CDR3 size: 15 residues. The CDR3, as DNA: TGCGCCAGCAGCTTTACCGGGACTAGCACCAACGAGCAGTACTTC. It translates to CASSFTGTSTNEQYF. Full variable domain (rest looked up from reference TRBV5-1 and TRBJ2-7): KAGVTQTPRYLIKTRGQQVTLSCSPISGHRSVSWYQQTPGQGLQFLFEYFSETQRNKGNFPGRFSGRQFSNSRSEMNVSTLELGDSALYLCASSFTGTSTNEQYFGPGTRLTVT.

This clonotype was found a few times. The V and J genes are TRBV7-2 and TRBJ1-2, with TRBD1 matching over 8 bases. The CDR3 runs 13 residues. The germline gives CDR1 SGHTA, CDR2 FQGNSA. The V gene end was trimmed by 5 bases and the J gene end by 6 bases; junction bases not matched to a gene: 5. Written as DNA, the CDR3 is TGTGCCAGCAGCCGTCGACAGGGGAATGGCTACACCTTC. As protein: CASSRRQGNGYTF. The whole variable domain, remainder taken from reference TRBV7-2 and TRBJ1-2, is GAGVSQSPSNKVTEKGKDVELRCDPISGHTALYWYRQSLGQGLEFLIYFQGNSAPDKSGLPSDRFSAERTGGSVSTLTIQRTQQEDSAVYLCASSRRQGNGYTFGSGTRLTVV.

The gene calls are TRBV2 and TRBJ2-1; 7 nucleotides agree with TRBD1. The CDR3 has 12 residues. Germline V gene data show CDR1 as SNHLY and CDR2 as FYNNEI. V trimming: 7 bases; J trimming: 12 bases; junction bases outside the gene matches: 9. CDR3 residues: CASISNRDRQFF. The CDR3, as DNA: TGTGCCAGCATCTCCAATCGGGACAGGCAGTTCTTC.

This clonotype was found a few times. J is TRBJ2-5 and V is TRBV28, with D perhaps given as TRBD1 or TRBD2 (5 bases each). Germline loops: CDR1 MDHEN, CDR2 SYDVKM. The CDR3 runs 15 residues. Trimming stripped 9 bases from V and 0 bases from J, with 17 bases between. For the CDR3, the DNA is TGTGCCAGTACCTACTCGGGACGGGACCAAGAGACCCAGTACTTC. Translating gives CASTYSGRDQETQYF.

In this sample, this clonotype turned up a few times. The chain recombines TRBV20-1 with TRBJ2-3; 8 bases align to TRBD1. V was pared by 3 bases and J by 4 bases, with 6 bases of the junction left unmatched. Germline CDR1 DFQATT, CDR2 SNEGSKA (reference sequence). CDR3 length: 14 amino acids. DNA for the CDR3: TGCAGTGCTAGTTTGGCAGGGGGCGCAGATACGCAGTATTTT. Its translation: CSASLAGGADTQYF.

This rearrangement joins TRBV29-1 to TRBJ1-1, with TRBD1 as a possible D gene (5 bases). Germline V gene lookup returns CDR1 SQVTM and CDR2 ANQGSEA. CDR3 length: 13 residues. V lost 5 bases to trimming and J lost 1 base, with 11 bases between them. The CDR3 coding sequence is TGCAGCGTTTCGCAGGGCCCGAACACTGAAGCTTTCTTT. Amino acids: CSVSQGPNTEAFF.

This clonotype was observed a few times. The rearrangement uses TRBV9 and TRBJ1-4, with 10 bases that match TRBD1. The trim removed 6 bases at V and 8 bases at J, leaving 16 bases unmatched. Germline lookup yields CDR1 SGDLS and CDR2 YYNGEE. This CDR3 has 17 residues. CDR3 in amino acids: CASNLTRTGGSGEKLFF. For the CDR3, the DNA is TGTGCCAGCAACCTAACTAGGACAGGGGGATCTGGCGAAAAACTGTTTTTT.

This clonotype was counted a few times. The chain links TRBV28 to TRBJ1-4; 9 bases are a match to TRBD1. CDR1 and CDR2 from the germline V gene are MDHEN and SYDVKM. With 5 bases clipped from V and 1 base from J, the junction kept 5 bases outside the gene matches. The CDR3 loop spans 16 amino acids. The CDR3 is CASSRNRGRTNEKLFF. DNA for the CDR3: TGTGCCAGCAGTCGAAACAGGGGGCGAACTAATGAAAAACTGTTTTTT. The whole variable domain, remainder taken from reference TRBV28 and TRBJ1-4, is DVKVTQSSRYLVKRTGEKVFLECVQDMDHENMFWYRQDPGLGLRLIYFSYDVKMKEKGDIPEGYSVSREKKERFSLILESASTNQTSMYLCASSRNRGRTNEKLFFGSGTQLSVL.

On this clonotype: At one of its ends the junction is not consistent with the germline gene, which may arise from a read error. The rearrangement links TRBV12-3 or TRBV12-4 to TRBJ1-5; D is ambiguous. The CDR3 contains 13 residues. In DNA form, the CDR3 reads TGTGCCAGCAGATTAGGAGGGAATCAGCCCCAGCATTTT. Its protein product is CASRLGGNQPQHF.

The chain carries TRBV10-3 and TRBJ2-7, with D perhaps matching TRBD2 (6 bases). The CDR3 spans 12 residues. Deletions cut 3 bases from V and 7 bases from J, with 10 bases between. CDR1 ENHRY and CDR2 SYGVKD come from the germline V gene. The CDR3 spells CAISDGREEQYF. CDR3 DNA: TGTGCCATCAGTGACGGGCGGGAAGAGCAGTACTTC.

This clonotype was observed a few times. The CDR3 bases are TGCGCCAGCAGCCAGGGGGGGGGTAGCGGGAGGGTCCCCTCCTACAATGAGCAGTTCTTC. Protein sequence: CASSQGGGSGRVPSYNEQFF. J is TRBJ2-1 and V is TRBV4-3, with 11 positions matching TRBD2. The V gene end was trimmed by 3 bases and the J gene end by 0 bases; junction bases not matched to a gene: 13. The CDR3 length is 20 residues. The germline V gene has CDR1 LGHNA and CDR2 YSLEER.

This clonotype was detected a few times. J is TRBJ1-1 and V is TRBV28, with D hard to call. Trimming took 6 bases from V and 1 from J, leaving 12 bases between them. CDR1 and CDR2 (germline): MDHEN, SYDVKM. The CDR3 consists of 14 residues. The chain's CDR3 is CASRGDTSNTEAFF. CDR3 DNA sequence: TGTGCCAGCAGAGGAGACACTTCGAACACTGAAGCTTTCTTT.

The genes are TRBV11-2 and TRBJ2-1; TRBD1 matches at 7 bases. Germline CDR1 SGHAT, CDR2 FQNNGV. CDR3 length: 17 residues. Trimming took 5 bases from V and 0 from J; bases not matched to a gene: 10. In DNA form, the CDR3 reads TGTGCCAGCAGCCTAACGGGACAGCCGAGCTCCTACAATGAGCAGTTCTTC. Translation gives CASSLTGQPSSYNEQFF.

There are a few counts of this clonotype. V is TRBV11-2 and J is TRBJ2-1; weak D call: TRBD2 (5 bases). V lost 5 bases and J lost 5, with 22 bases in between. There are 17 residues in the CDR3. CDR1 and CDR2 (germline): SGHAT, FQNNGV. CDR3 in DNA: TGTGCCAGCAGCGGCCCGGGAAGCGCCAATGGCAACAATGAGCAGTTCTTC. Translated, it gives CASSGPGSANGNNEQFF.

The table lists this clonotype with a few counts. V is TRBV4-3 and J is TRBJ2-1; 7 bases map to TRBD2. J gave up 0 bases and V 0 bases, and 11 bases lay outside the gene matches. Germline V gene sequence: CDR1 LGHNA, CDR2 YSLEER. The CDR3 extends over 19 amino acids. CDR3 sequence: CASSQDRPLAKSSYNEQFF. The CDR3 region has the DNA TGCGCCAGCAGCCAAGATAGACCACTAGCGAAAAGCTCCTACAATGAGCAGTTCTTC.

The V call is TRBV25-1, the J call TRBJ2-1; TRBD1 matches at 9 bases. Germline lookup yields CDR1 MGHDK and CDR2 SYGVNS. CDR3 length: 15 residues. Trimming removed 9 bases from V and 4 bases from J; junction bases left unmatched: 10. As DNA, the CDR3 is TGTGCCAGTGAATCGGTGGGACAGGGTTACAATGAGCAGTTCTTC. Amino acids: CASESVGQGYNEQFF. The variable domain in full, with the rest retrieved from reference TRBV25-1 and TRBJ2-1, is EADIYQTPRYLVIGTGKKITLECSQTMGHDKMYWYQQDPGMELHLIHYSYGVNSTEKGDLSSESTVSRIRTEHFPLTLESARPSHTSQYLCASESVGQGYNEQFFGPGTRLTVL.

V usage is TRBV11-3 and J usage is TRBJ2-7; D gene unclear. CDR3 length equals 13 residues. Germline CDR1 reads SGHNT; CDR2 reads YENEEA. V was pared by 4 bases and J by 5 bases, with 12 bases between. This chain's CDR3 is CASSSELGHEQYF. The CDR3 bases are TGTGCCAGCAGCTCAGAGCTGGGCCACGAGCAGTACTTC.

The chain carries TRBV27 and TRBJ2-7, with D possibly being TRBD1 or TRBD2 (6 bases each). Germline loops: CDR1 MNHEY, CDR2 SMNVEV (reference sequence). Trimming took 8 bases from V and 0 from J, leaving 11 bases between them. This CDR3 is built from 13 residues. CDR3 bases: TGTGCCAGCCGGGGGCCTCCCTCCTACGAGCAGTACTTC. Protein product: CASRGPPSYEQYF.

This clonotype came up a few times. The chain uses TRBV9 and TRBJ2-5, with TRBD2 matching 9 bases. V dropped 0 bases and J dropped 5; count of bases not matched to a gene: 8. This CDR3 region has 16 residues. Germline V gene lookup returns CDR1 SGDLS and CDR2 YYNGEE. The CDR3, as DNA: TGTGCCAGCAGCGTAGGTGGCGGGGGGGCGGGGGAGACCCAGTACTTC. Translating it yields CASSVGGGGAGETQYF.

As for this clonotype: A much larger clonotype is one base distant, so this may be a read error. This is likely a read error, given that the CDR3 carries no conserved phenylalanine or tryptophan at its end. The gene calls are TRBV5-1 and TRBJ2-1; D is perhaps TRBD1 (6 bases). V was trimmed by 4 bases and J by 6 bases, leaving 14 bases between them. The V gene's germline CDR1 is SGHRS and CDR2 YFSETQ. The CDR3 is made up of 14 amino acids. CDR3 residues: CASSIGTRGNEQFL. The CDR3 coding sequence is TGCGCCAGCAGCATAGGGACACGGGGCAATGAGCAGTTCTTG.

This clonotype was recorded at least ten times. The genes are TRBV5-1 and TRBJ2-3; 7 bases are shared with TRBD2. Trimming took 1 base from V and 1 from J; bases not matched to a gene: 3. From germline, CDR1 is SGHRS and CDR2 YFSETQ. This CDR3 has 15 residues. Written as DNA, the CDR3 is TGCGCCAGCAGCTTGCCGGCGGGAGGCACAGATACGCAGTATTTT. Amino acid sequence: CASSLPAGGTDTQYF.

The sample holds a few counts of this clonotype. The CDR3, as DNA: TGTGCCAGCACAGCGCTGGGGCTCTACGAGCAGTACTTC. Encoded protein: CASTALGLYEQYF. This chain connects TRBV28 to TRBJ2-7; D is possibly TRBD1 (5 bases). Germline lookup yields CDR1 MDHEN and CDR2 SYDVKM. Trimming stripped 7 bases from V and 3 bases from J, with 13 bases between. The CDR3 contains 13 residues.

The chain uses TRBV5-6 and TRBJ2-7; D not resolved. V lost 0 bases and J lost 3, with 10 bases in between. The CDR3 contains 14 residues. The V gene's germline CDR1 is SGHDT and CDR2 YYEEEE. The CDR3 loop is CASSLGAESYEQYF. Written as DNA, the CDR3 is TGTGCCAGCAGCTTGGGTGCAGAGAGCTACGAGCAGTACTTC.

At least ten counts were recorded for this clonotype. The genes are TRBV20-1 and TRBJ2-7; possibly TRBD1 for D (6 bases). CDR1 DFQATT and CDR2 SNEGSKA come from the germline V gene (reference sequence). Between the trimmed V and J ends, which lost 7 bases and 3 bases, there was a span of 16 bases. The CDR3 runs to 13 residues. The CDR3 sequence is CSVKENRDYEQYF. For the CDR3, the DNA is TGCAGTGTTAAGGAGAACAGGGACTACGAGCAGTACTTC.

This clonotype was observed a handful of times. CDR3 residues: CASSLGQAYTDTQYF. DNA for the CDR3: TGTGCCAGCAGCTTGGGACAGGCCTACACAGATACGCAGTATTTT. The chain links TRBV7-6 to TRBJ2-3, with 8 bases aligning to TRBD1. The germline CDR1 and CDR2 sequences are SGHVS and FNYEAQ. The CDR3 is 15 residues long. The V and J ends lost 3 bases and 2 bases, in that order; junction bases with no gene match: 4.

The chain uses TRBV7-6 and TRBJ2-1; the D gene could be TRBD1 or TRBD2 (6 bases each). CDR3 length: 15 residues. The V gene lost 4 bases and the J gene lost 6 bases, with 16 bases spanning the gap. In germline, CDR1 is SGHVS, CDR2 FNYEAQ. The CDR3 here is CASSYLGGAGNEQFF. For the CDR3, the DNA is TGTGCCAGCAGCTACCTCGGGGGCGCAGGCAATGAGCAGTTCTTC. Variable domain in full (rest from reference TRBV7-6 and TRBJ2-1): GAGVSQSPRYKVTKRGQDVALRCDPISGHVSLYWYRQALGQGPEFLTYFNYEAQQDKSGLPNDRFSAERPEGSISTLTIQRTEQRDSAMYRCASSYLGGAGNEQFFGPGTRLTVL.

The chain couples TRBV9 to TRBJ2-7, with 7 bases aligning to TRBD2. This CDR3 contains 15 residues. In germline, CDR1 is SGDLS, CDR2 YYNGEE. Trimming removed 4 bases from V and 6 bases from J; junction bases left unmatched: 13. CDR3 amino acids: CASSITYGGIGEQYF. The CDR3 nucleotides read TGTGCCAGCAGCATTACATACGGGGGGATCGGCGAGCAGTACTTC.